A single sample is the source of the 16 T cell receptor beta chains below, sequenced in a study of long-term antiretroviral therapy in people with HIV. Assay version v3.0 of immunoSEQ was used, and it was run at survey level. The data were produced by immunoSEQ multiplex PCR, yet TCRdb's version contains in-frame clones alone and is incomplete. The sample holds about 21,000 clones, about 85% seen once. The specimen was unsorted PBMCs, collected 1.9 years after starting antiretroviral therapy. The receptors were gathered from a woman in her forties or fifties with HIV.

The chain uses TRBV5-4 and TRBJ2-5; the D is unclear. The CDR3 is 15 residues long. Germline CDR1 is SGHNT and CDR2 is YYREEE (reference sequence). Trimming shortened V by 4 bases and J by 5 bases, and 18 bases separated the two germline ends. CDR3 region: CASSDKRMTSETQYF. For the CDR3, the DNA is TGTGCCAGCAGCGATAAACGAATGACCAGCGAGACCCAGTACTTC.

This clone was counted between two and nine times. This rearrangement joins TRBV4-1 to TRBJ1-5; 10 nucleotides line up with TRBD1. Trimming took 3 bases from V and 4 from J; bases not matched to a gene: 3. Germline loops: CDR1 MGHRA, CDR2 YSYEKL. The CDR3 contains 15 residues. The CDR3 sequence: CASSHPDRGNQPQHF. CDR3 nucleotide sequence: TGCGCCAGCAGCCACCCGGACAGGGGGAATCAGCCCCAGCATTTT.

V gene TRBV29-1 combines with J gene TRBJ2-3; 8 positions agree with TRBD1. Germline CDR1 SQVTM, CDR2 ANQGSEA. V shed 6 bases and J 6 bases; nucleotides not matched to a gene: 5. The CDR3 consists of 12 residues. CDR3 coding DNA: TGCAGCGTACCGACAGGGGCGGATACGCAGTATTTT. Amino acids: CSVPTGADTQYF.

The CDR3 region is CASSMNSPEKLFF. For the CDR3, the DNA is TGTGCCAGTAGTATGAATAGCCCTGAAAAACTGTTTTTT. The chain uses TRBV19 and TRBJ1-4; D is undetermined. Germline CDR1 is LNHDA and CDR2 is SQIVND (reference sequence). With 3 bases removed from V and 7 bases from J, the gap between germline ends came to 9 bases. The CDR3 consists of 13 residues.

The V gene is TRBV4-3, the J gene TRBJ2-1, with D perhaps being TRBD1 or TRBD2 (5 bases each). The CDR3 runs 16 residues. The V gene lost 1 base and the J gene lost 9 bases, with 19 bases spanning the gap. Germline CDR1 is LGHNA and CDR2 is YSLEER. The CDR3: CASSQVSGGVVGEQFF. CDR3 in DNA: TGCGCCAGCAGCCAAGTTTCTGGGGGAGTAGTGGGTGAGCAGTTCTTC.

The J gene is TRBJ2-1, the V gene TRBV5-5; no firm D call. Germline-derived CDR1 and CDR2 are SGHKS and YYEKEE (reference sequence). Trimming removed 0 bases from V and 3 bases from J, with 13 bases in between. The length of the CDR3 is 16 residues. The CDR3 DNA reads TGTGCCAGCAGCTTGGTGGCTGGCGGATACTACAATGAGCAGTTCTTC. Translating it yields CASSLVAGGYYNEQFF.

This clone was seen just once. The chain carries TRBV4-3 and TRBJ2-1, with D unresolved. Germline assignment: CDR1 LGHNA and CDR2 YSLEER. The CDR3 has 15 residues. The ends were cut back, 0 bases at V and 5 bases at J, with 11 bases in the middle. This CDR3 is CASSQDEDGDNEQFF. In DNA form, the CDR3 reads TGCGCCAGCAGCCAAGATGAGGACGGAGACAATGAGCAGTTCTTC.

The rearrangement joins TRBV28 to TRBJ2-2; unclear D gene. V lost 3 bases and J 7 bases, leaving 6 bases between the germline ends. The CDR3 runs 12 residues. Per the germline V gene, CDR1 is MDHEN and CDR2 is SYDVKM. The CDR3 region has the DNA TGTGCCAGCAGTTTGGTTGGCGGGGAGCTGTTTTTT. This codes for CASSLVGGELFF.

The chain is built from TRBV6-5 and TRBJ1-3; D is unclear. With 5 bases removed from V and 8 bases from J, the gap between germline ends came to 13 bases. The V gene's germline CDR1 is MNHEY and CDR2 SVGAGI. CDR3 length: 13 residues. The DNA for the CDR3 is TGTGCCAGCAGTGCCTCGTTCCGGGACACCATATATTTT. It is translated as CASSASFRDTIYF.

This rearrangement joins TRBV7-2 to TRBJ2-7; TRBD1 agrees at 10 bases. The CDR3 loop spans 14 amino acids. The germline V gene has CDR1 SGHTA and CDR2 FQGNSA. V dropped 3 bases and J dropped 2; count of bases not matched to a gene: 1. The CDR3 reads CASSFGTGAYEQYF. In DNA form, the CDR3 reads TGTGCCAGCAGCTTCGGGACAGGGGCCTACGAGCAGTACTTC.

The V and J genes are TRBV19 and TRBJ2-7; no firm D call. The CDR3 totals 16 residues. Germline V gene sequence: CDR1 LNHDA, CDR2 SQIVND (reference sequence). Trimming removed 7 bases from V and 0 bases from J, with 19 bases in between. The CDR3 is CASTPETVWDSYEQYF. CDR3 sequence (DNA): TGTGCCAGTACCCCCGAAACGGTTTGGGACTCCTACGAGCAGTACTTC.

The chain uses TRBV4-1 and TRBJ1-5, with TRBD1 as a possible D gene (5 bases). The germline V and J ends were trimmed by 0 bases and 9 bases, with 21 bases remaining between them. Germline V gene sequence: CDR1 MGHRA, CDR2 YSYEKL. The CDR3 totals 17 residues. The CDR3 protein is CASSQDFSQGGVRPQHF. The DNA for the CDR3 is TGCGCCAGCAGCCAAGATTTCTCCCAGGGAGGAGTTAGGCCCCAGCATTTT.

The rearrangement uses TRBV6-5 and TRBJ2-2; perhaps TRBD2 as D (6 bases). The CDR3 runs 15 residues. The V gene's germline CDR1 is MNHEY and CDR2 SVGAGI. V lost 6 bases and J lost 7, with 18 bases in between. This CDR3 reads CASSPPALAGGELFF. The CDR3 region has the DNA TGTGCCAGCAGCCCACCTGCACTAGCTGGCGGGGAGCTGTTTTTT.

The chain is built from TRBV29-1 and TRBJ2-3, with a tentative D call TRBD1 (6 bases). Trimming took 4 bases from V and 3 from J, leaving 14 bases between them. Germline lookup yields CDR1 SQVTM and CDR2 ANQGSEA. This CDR3 is built from 14 residues. The CDR3, as DNA: TGCAGCGTTGGAACTACAGGGAGAACAGATACGCAGTATTTT. Protein: CSVGTTGRTDTQYF.

The rearrangement uses TRBV19 and TRBJ1-2; 7 bases fit TRBD1. The CDR3 length is 15 residues. V was pared by 6 bases and J by 4 bases, with 11 bases of the junction left unmatched. CDR1 is LNHDA and CDR2 is SQIVND in the germline V gene (reference sequence). CDR3 residues: CASRTGQSPFYGYTF. In DNA form, the CDR3 reads TGTGCCAGTAGAACGGGACAGTCCCCTTTCTATGGCTACACCTTC.

V and J are TRBV4-2 and TRBJ2-7, with D tentatively TRBD1 (5 bases). This CDR3 is 14 amino acids long. The V end lost 1 base, the J end lost 4 bases, and 11 bases lay between the germline ends. Germline CDR1 is LGHNA and CDR2 is YNFKEQ. The CDR3: CASSQVGEGYEQYF. CDR3 in DNA: TGTGCCAGCAGCCAAGTAGGGGAAGGGTACGAGCAGTACTTC.